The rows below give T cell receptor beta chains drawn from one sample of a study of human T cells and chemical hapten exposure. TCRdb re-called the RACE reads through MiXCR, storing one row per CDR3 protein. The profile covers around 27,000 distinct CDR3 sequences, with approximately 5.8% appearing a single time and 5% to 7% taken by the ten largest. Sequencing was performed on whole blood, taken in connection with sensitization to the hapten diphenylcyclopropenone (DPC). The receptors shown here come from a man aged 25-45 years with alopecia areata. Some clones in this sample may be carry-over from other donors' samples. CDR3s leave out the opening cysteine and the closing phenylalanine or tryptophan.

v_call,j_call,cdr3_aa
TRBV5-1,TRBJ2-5,ASTSQETQY
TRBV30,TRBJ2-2,AWIRTSGAGELF
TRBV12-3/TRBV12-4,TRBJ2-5,ASSLLAGETQY
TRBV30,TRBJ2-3,AWTLAGGFTDTQY
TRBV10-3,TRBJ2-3,AISEPTQGSRTDTQY
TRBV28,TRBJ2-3,ASRRSGRTGGLSTDTQY
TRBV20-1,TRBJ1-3,SAPGSGNTIY
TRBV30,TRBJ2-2,AWSPPNTGELF
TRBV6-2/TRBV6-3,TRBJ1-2,ASNGPPQGAYGYT
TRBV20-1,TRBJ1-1,SAPNRISGSAEAF
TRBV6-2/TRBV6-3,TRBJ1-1,ASSYREPTEAF
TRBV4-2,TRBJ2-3,ASSYLAGGSGTDTQY
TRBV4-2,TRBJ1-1,ASSQDQAREAF
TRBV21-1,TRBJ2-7,ASSARDRGNEQY
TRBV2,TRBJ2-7,ASSPMGPSYEQY
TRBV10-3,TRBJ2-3,AISESNPSTDTQY
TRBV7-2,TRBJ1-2,ASSKPAGAYNYGYT
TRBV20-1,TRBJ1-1,SAWDRNTEAF
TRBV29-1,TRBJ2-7,SVEGDQGEQY
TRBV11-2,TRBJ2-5,ASSLGTNQETQY
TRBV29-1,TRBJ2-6,SVPGTGGSGANVLT
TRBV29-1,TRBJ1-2,SVGEHYGYT